Sequencing of this T cell receptor (beta chain) was carried out in a study of identical twins. The study, taken as a whole, reports: Insertions were reduced in abundant cord blood beta clonotypes but not in memory repertoires.

Note on this clonotype: Antigen unknown.

Unique molecular identifiers were present on the cDNA, which also gained a universal primer site by template switching. TCRdb itself ran the 5' RACE reads through MiXCR, one entry per CDR3 protein. The repertoire includes a few hundred thousand distinct CDR3 sequences, 7.5% to 10% of them detected once, and roughly 3% sits in the top ten. The germline V gene encodes CDR1 SGHDN and CDR2 FVKESK. V was clipped by 5 bases and J by 0 bases; unmatched bases: 3. This CDR3 spans 15 amino acids. Everyone who donated was a healthy Caucasian. The sample was also linked to a second study, of yellow fever vaccine responses in identical twins.

This sequence originates from a woman between 18 and 29 years old in good health. The sample comprised PBMCs. This chain connects TRBV14 to TRBJ2-1; 8 nucleotides line up with TRBD1. The CDR3 coding sequence is TGTGCCAGCAGCAACAGGGGGAACTCCTACAATGAGCAGTTCTTC. This translates into CASSNRGNSYNEQFF.